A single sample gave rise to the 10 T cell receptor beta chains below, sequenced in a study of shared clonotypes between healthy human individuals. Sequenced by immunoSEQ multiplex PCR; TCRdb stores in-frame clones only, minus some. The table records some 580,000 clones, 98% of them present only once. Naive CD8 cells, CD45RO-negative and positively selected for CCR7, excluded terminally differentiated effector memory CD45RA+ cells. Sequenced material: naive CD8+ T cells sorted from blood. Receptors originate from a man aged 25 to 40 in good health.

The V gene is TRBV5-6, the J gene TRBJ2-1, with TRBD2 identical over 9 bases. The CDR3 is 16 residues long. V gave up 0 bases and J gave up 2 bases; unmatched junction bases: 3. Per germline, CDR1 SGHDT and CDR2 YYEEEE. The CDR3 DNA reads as TGTGCCAGCAGCTTGGGACTAGCGGTAACCTACAATGAGCAGTTCTTC. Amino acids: CASSLGLAVTYNEQFF.

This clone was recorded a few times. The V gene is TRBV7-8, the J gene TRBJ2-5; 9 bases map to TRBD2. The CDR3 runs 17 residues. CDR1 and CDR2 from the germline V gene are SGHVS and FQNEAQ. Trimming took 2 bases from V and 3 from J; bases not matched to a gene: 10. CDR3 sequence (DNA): TGTGCCAGCAGCTTATTCCTTGAGGTAGCGGGGGAAGAGACCCAGTACTTC. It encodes CASSLFLEVAGEETQYF.

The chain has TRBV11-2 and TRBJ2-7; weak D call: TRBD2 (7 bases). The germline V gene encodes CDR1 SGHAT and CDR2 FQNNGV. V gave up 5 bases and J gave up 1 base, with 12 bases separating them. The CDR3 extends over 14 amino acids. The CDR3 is CASSPEGGSYEQYF. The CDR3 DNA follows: TGTGCCAGCAGCCCGGAGGGGGGGTCCTACGAGCAGTACTTC.

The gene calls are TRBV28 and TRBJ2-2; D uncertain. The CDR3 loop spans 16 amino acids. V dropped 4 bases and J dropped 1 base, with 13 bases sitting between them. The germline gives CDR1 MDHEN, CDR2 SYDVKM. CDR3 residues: CASSSLGQMNTGELFF. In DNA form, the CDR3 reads TGTGCCAGCAGTTCCTTGGGTCAGATGAACACCGGGGAGCTGTTTTTT.

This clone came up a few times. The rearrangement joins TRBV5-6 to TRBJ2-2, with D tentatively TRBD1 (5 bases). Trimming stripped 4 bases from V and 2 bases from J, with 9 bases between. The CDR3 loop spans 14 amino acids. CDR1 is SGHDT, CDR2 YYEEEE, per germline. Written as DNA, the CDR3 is TGTGCCAGCAGCATAGGACAAAACACCGGGGAGCTGTTTTTT. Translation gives CASSIGQNTGELFF.

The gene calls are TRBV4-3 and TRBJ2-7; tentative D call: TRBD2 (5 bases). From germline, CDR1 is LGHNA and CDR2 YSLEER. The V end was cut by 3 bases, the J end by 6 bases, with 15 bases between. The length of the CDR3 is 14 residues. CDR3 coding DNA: TGCGCCAGCAGCCAGGAGGCGCTTTTGGGCGAGCAGTACTTC. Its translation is CASSQEALLGEQYF.

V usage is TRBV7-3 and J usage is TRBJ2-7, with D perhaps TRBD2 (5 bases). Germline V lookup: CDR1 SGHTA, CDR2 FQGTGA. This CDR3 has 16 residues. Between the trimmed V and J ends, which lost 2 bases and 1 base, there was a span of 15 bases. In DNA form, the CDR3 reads TGTGCCAGCAGCTTATTCCCCCGGCGGGTTTCCTACGAGCAGTACTTC. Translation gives CASSLFPRRVSYEQYF.

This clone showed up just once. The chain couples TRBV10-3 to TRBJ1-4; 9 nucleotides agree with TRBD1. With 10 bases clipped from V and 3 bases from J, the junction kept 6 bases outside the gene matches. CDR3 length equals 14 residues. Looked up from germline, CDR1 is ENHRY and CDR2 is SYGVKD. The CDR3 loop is CATTGGGSNEKLFF. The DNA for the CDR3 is TGTGCCACTACAGGGGGCGGATCTAATGAAAAACTGTTTTTT.

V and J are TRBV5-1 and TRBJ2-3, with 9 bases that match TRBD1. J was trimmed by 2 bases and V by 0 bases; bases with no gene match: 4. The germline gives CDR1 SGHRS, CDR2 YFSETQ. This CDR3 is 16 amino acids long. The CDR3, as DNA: TGCGCCAGCAGCTTGGCGAGACAGGGGGACACAGATACGCAGTATTTT. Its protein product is CASSLARQGDTDTQYF.

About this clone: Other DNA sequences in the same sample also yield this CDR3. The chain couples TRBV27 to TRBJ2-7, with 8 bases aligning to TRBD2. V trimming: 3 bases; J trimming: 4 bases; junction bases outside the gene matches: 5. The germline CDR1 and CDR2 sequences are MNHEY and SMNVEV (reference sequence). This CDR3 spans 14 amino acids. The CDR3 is CASSLSGGPYEQYF. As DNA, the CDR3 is TGTGCCAGCAGTTTGTCGGGAGGGCCATACGAGCAGTACTTC.